These T cell receptor beta chains were read from a single sample in a study of immune evolution from preneoplasia to lung adenocarcinoma. Libraries were prepared by immunoSEQ multiplex PCR; TCRdb keeps only in-frame clonotypes and omits some of them. The table includes over 7,000 clones, 70% to 80% detected once. Sequenced material: FFPE invasive lung adenocarcinoma tissue. Every receptor here comes from a person aged 40-50 years with lung adenocarcinoma. The CDR3 runs from the conserved cysteine through the conserved F or W. The order of the fields is V gene, D gene, J gene, clone size, CDR3 DNA, CDR3 protein. The D gene is left open where the match is weak. Clone size, where shown, is once, few, many, or a class for clones that have expanded.

v_gene: TRBV6-4; d_gene: -; j_gene: TRBJ2-3; abundance: -; CDR3nt: TGTGCCAGCAGTGAACAGGGTAGCACAGATACGCAGTATTTT; CDR3aa: CASSEQGSTDTQYF
v_gene: TRBV5-6; d_gene: TRBD1; j_gene: TRBJ2-3; abundance: -; CDR3nt: TGTGCCAGCGCACCCCAATGGGGGACAGGGGGCACAGATACGCAGTATTTT; CDR3aa: CASAPQWGTGGTDTQYF
v_gene: TRBV5-4; d_gene: TRBD2; j_gene: TRBJ2-7; abundance: -; CDR3nt: TGTGCCAGCAGCTTGGGACTAGCGGCAACCACCTACGAGCAGTACTTC; CDR3aa: CASSLGLAATTYEQYF
v_gene: TRBV30; d_gene: TRBD1; j_gene: TRBJ1-1; abundance: -; CDR3nt: TGTGCCTGGAGTCCGGACAGGGAAACTGAAGCTTTCTTT; CDR3aa: CAWSPDRETEAFF
v_gene: TRBV5-6; d_gene: TRBD1; j_gene: TRBJ2-3; abundance: -; CDR3nt: TGTGCCAGCAGCGAAACAGGGGGCCGCGTAACAGATACGCAGTATTTT; CDR3aa: CASSETGGRVTDTQYF
v_gene: TRBV6-5; d_gene: -; j_gene: TRBJ2-2; abundance: -; CDR3nt: TGTGCCAGCAGAGGCACCGGGGAGCTGTTTTTT; CDR3aa: CASRGTGELFF
v_gene: TRBV6-5; d_gene: TRBD1; j_gene: TRBJ1-2; abundance: few; CDR3nt: TGTGCCAGCAGCCCCGACAGGGCCAGCTATGGCTACACCTTC; CDR3aa: CASSPDRASYGYTF
v_gene: TRBV25-1; d_gene: TRBD2; j_gene: TRBJ2-7; abundance: once; CDR3nt: TGTGCCAGCAGCCCGGGACTACCAACTTACGAGCAGTACTTC; CDR3aa: CASSPGLPTYEQYF
v_gene: TRBV10-3; d_gene: -; j_gene: TRBJ2-3; abundance: -; CDR3nt: TGTGCCATCAGTGAGTGGACCCCCAGCACAGATACGCAGTATTTT; CDR3aa: CAISEWTPSTDTQYF
v_gene: TRBV5-4; d_gene: TRBD2; j_gene: TRBJ2-3; abundance: -; CDR3nt: TGTGCCAGCAGCTTGTCTGGGACTATGACAGATACGCAGTATTTT; CDR3aa: CASSLSGTMTDTQYF
v_gene: TRBV6-5; d_gene: -; j_gene: TRBJ1-1; abundance: few; CDR3nt: TGTGCCAGCAGTTACCGGGGACCCTTGGGGACTGAAGCTTTCTTT; CDR3aa: CASSYRGPLGTEAFF
v_gene: TRBV19; d_gene: TRBD1; j_gene: TRBJ2-3; abundance: -; CDR3nt: TGTGCCAGTAGTAGTACAGGGGAAAGCACAGATACGCAGTATTTT; CDR3aa: CASSSTGESTDTQYF
v_gene: TRBV11-3; d_gene: -; j_gene: TRBJ2-3; abundance: once; CDR3nt: TGTGCCAGCAGGTCCAGCGGTAGCACAGATACGCAGTATTTT; CDR3aa: CASRSSGSTDTQYF
v_gene: TRBV7-6; d_gene: -; j_gene: TRBJ1-5; abundance: -; CDR3nt: TGTGCCAGCAGCTCCCAGGGACACAATCAGCCCCAGCATTTT; CDR3aa: CASSSQGHNQPQHF
v_gene: TRBV6-1; d_gene: TRBD1; j_gene: TRBJ1-3; abundance: once; CDR3nt: TGTGCCAGCACGACAGGGGCCAACACCATATATTTT; CDR3aa: CASTTGANTIYF
v_gene: TRBV5-1; d_gene: -; j_gene: TRBJ1-1; abundance: -; CDR3nt: TGCGCCAGCAGCGAACAGACACTCGCAATAAACACTGAAGCTTTCTTT; CDR3aa: CASSEQTLAINTEAFF
v_gene: TRBV30; d_gene: -; j_gene: TRBJ2-7; abundance: -; CDR3nt: TGTGCCTGGAGTGTAGGGCAGGGAACCCACGAGCAGTACTTC; CDR3aa: CAWSVGQGTHEQYF
v_gene: TRBV7-9; d_gene: TRBD1; j_gene: TRBJ1-5; abundance: few; CDR3nt: TGTGCCAGCAGCCGCCCCCCGGGGACAGGGGACAATCAGCCCCAGCATTTT; CDR3aa: CASSRPPGTGDNQPQHF
v_gene: TRBV7-3; d_gene: -; j_gene: TRBJ1-3; abundance: -; CDR3nt: TGTGCCAGCAGCTCGGGTCCGGCGCTAGGGCCCGGAAACACCATATATTTT; CDR3aa: CASSSGPALGPGNTIYF
v_gene: TRBV19; d_gene: -; j_gene: TRBJ1-6; abundance: -; CDR3nt: TGTGCCAGTAGTATCCGACCCCAGGGGTCACCCCTCCACTTT; CDR3aa: CASSIRPQGSPLHF
v_gene: TRBV6-5; d_gene: -; j_gene: TRBJ2-7; abundance: -; CDR3nt: TGTGCCAGCAGTTACAAGATGTCAGACAGTTCCTACGAGCAGTACTTC; CDR3aa: CASSYKMSDSSYEQYF
v_gene: TRBV2; d_gene: -; j_gene: TRBJ1-1; abundance: -; CDR3nt: TGTGCCAGCAGTGAACAGGGGTGGCAGGAAGCTTTCTTT; CDR3aa: CASSEQGWQEAFF
v_gene: TRBV30; d_gene: TRBD1; j_gene: TRBJ2-5; abundance: few; CDR3nt: TGTGCCGGAGACAGGGGGCGCAGAGAGACCCAGTACTTC; CDR3aa: CAGDRGRRETQYF
v_gene: TRBV6-1; d_gene: TRBD2; j_gene: TRBJ2-7; abundance: few; CDR3nt: TGTGCCAGCAGTGAAGAACTAGCGGGCTCCTACGAGCAGTACTTC; CDR3aa: CASSEELAGSYEQYF
v_gene: TRBV5-1; d_gene: -; j_gene: TRBJ2-1; abundance: -; CDR3nt: TGCGCCAGCAACTTCACGCGCTTGGTGGGGCTAGTCTACAATGAGCAGTTCTTC; CDR3aa: CASNFTRLVGLVYNEQFF
v_gene: TRBV28; d_gene: -; j_gene: TRBJ2-7; abundance: -; CDR3nt: TGTGCCAGCAGTTTATGGTTGCAGACCTACGAGCAGTACTTC; CDR3aa: CASSLWLQTYEQYF
v_gene: TRBV9; d_gene: -; j_gene: TRBJ1-3; abundance: -; CDR3nt: TGTGCCAGCAGCGGGGGAATGAGGGACAAGGGAAACACCATATATTTT; CDR3aa: CASSGGMRDKGNTIYF
v_gene: TRBV15; d_gene: -; j_gene: TRBJ1-5; abundance: -; CDR3nt: TGTGCCACCAGCAGAGAGGGCCTTAATCAGCCCCAGCATTTT; CDR3aa: CATSREGLNQPQHF
v_gene: TRBV9; d_gene: TRBD2; j_gene: TRBJ2-3; abundance: few; CDR3nt: TGTGCCAGCAGCGTCGGATCTGGCGGGGGATTAGATACGCAGTATTTT; CDR3aa: CASSVGSGGGLDTQYF
v_gene: TRBV30; d_gene: TRBD1; j_gene: TRBJ2-3; abundance: -; CDR3nt: TGTGCCTGGAGAGGAGAAGGACAGGGGCTGTATTTT; CDR3aa: CAWRGEGQGLYF
v_gene: TRBV29-1; d_gene: TRBD1; j_gene: TRBJ2-7; abundance: few; CDR3nt: TGCAGCGTTGTCGGTCAGGGGGTTACCTACGAGCAGTACTTC; CDR3aa: CSVVGQGVTYEQYF
v_gene: TRBV28; d_gene: TRBD1; j_gene: TRBJ2-7; abundance: once; CDR3nt: TGTGCCAGCAGTTTGTCACGGGGACAGGGCTTTTCGGTTTACGAGCAGTACTTC; CDR3aa: CASSLSRGQGFSVYEQYF
v_gene: TRBV5-1; d_gene: TRBD1; j_gene: TRBJ1-1; abundance: -; CDR3nt: TGCGCCAGCAGCGGGGAGGGACAGGTGATACCTGAAGCTTTCTTT; CDR3aa: CASSGEGQVIPEAFF
v_gene: TRBV7-2; d_gene: TRBD1; j_gene: TRBJ2-7; abundance: -; CDR3nt: TGTGCCAGCAGCTTTGAACCGGGACAGGGTTACGAGCAGTACTTC; CDR3aa: CASSFEPGQGYEQYF
v_gene: TRBV27; d_gene: TRBD1; j_gene: TRBJ1-6; abundance: -; CDR3nt: TGTGCCAGCAGTTCTACAGGGGTGGGTAATTCACCCCTCCACTTT; CDR3aa: CASSSTGVGNSPLHF
v_gene: TRBV7-9; d_gene: -; j_gene: TRBJ1-5; abundance: -; CDR3nt: TGTGCCAGCAGCCGTTCAGGGGATCAGCCCCAGCATTTT; CDR3aa: CASSRSGDQPQHF
v_gene: TRBV11-2; d_gene: TRBD2; j_gene: TRBJ2-2; abundance: -; CDR3nt: TGTGCCAGCAGGCTAGCGGGAAAGAACACCGGGGAGCTGTTTTTT; CDR3aa: CASRLAGKNTGELFF
v_gene: TRBV29-1; d_gene: -; j_gene: TRBJ1-1; abundance: -; CDR3nt: TGCAGCGTTGAGGAGGGTACCTTGAACACTGAAGCTTTCTTT; CDR3aa: CSVEEGTLNTEAFF
v_gene: TRBV10-3; d_gene: TRBD1; j_gene: TRBJ2-3; abundance: -; CDR3nt: TGTGCCATCAGTGGAGGGGGCTCCGGCACAGATACGCAGTATTTT; CDR3aa: CAISGGGSGTDTQYF
v_gene: TRBV9; d_gene: -; j_gene: TRBJ2-2; abundance: -; CDR3nt: TGTGCCAGCAGCGTTACAGGAAACACCGGGGAGCTGTTTTTT; CDR3aa: CASSVTGNTGELFF
v_gene: TRBV30; d_gene: -; j_gene: TRBJ1-4; abundance: -; CDR3nt: TGTGCCTGGAGTGTAACACCCCCAACTAATGAAAAACTGTTTTTT; CDR3aa: CAWSVTPPTNEKLFF
v_gene: TRBV28; d_gene: TRBD1; j_gene: TRBJ1-5; abundance: few; CDR3nt: TGTGCCATCGCACCGGGACAGGGGTTTTACAGCAATCAGCCCCAGCATTTT; CDR3aa: CAIAPGQGFYSNQPQHF
v_gene: TRBV10-3; d_gene: TRBD2; j_gene: TRBJ2-7; abundance: -; CDR3nt: TGTGCCATCAGTGATCTAGCGGGGGCCGACGAGCAGTACTTC; CDR3aa: CAISDLAGADEQYF
v_gene: TRBV23-1; d_gene: -; j_gene: TRBJ1-1; abundance: -; CDR3nt: TGCGCCAGCATCCGGGGGTGGGAAACTAAAGCTTTCTTT; CDR3aa: CASIRGWETKAFF
v_gene: TRBV4-2; d_gene: -; j_gene: TRBJ1-1; abundance: few; CDR3nt: TGTGCCAGCAGCCAAGGAAGAGAGAACACTGAAGCTTTCTTT; CDR3aa: CASSQGRENTEAFF
v_gene: TRBV7-9; d_gene: TRBD1; j_gene: TRBJ1-2; abundance: -; CDR3nt: TGTGCCAGCAGCTCTTTGACAGGGTTAGGCTATGGCTACACCTTC; CDR3aa: CASSSLTGLGYGYTF
v_gene: TRBV11-2; d_gene: -; j_gene: TRBJ1-3; abundance: -; CDR3nt: TGTGCCAGCAGCTTAGGCCGGGGGCGGATTGGAAACACCATATATTTT; CDR3aa: CASSLGRGRIGNTIYF
v_gene: TRBV19; d_gene: TRBD2; j_gene: TRBJ2-5; abundance: -; CDR3nt: TGTGCCAGTAGCGGGGGGGACCAAGAGACCCAGTACTTC; CDR3aa: CASSGGDQETQYF
v_gene: TRBV6-1; d_gene: TRBD1; j_gene: TRBJ2-7; abundance: -; CDR3nt: TGTGCCAGCAGGATAGGGGACAGCTCCTACGAGCAGTACTTC; CDR3aa: CASRIGDSSYEQYF
v_gene: TRBV9; d_gene: -; j_gene: TRBJ2-1; abundance: -; CDR3nt: TGTGCCAGCAGCGTAGAAGCAGGTTCCGTCGATGAGCAGTTCTTC; CDR3aa: CASSVEAGSVDEQFF
v_gene: TRBV5-8; d_gene: -; j_gene: TRBJ1-2; abundance: -; CDR3nt: TGTGCCAGCAGCTTGACAGGGACTGGCTACACCTTC; CDR3aa: CASSLTGTGYTF
v_gene: TRBV7-6; d_gene: TRBD1; j_gene: TRBJ1-5; abundance: -; CDR3nt: TGTGCCAGCAGCTTGGGACAGGGAAATCAGCCCCAGCATTTT; CDR3aa: CASSLGQGNQPQHF
v_gene: TRBV15; d_gene: TRBD1; j_gene: TRBJ2-1; abundance: -; CDR3nt: TGTGCCACCAGCAGGGACAGGGGATACAATGAGCAGTTCTTC; CDR3aa: CATSRDRGYNEQFF
v_gene: TRBV30; d_gene: TRBD2; j_gene: TRBJ2-5; abundance: once; CDR3nt: TGTGCCTGGAGCGCCGGGGGGGGCGCAAAGACCCAGTACTTC; CDR3aa: CAWSAGGGAKTQYF
v_gene: TRBV10-3; d_gene: -; j_gene: TRBJ1-5; abundance: once; CDR3nt: TGTGCCATCAGTGAGAATTGGAAGGGGGGCAATCAGCCCCAGCATTTT; CDR3aa: CAISENWKGGNQPQHF